A single sample is the source of the 18 T cell receptor beta chains below, sequenced in a study of blood T cell repertoires in COVID-19. The table came from immunoSEQ multiplex PCR; TCRdb's copy has only in-frame clones and leaves some out. The sample has hundreds of thousands of clones, around 80% seen once. Sample: peripheral blood. The receptors here all came from a woman of 80 years or more with acute or convalescent COVID-19.

This rearrangement joins TRBV7-8 to TRBJ2-7; TRBD2 agrees at 8 bases. Germline V gene lookup returns CDR1 SGHVS and CDR2 FQNEAQ. With 1 base clipped from V and 6 bases from J, the junction kept 11 bases outside the gene matches. The length of the CDR3 is 16 residues. CDR3 amino acids: CASSLGVSLLAGEQYF. The DNA for the CDR3 is TGTGCCAGCAGCTTAGGGGTTTCTTTGCTAGCGGGCGAGCAGTACTTC.

V gene TRBV19 combines with J gene TRBJ1-4; 7 bases align to TRBD1. The CDR3 consists of 15 residues. V trimming: 4 bases; J trimming: 0 bases; junction bases outside the gene matches: 2. The germline gives CDR1 LNHDA, CDR2 SQIVND (reference sequence). CDR3 nucleotide sequence: TGTGCCAGTAGTACGGGGACAGCAACTAATGAAAAACTGTTTTTT. It specifies CASSTGTATNEKLFF.

This rearrangement joins TRBV5-6 to TRBJ2-1; possibly TRBD2 for D (5 bases). This CDR3 region has 17 residues. Deletions cut 0 bases from V and 2 bases from J, with 15 bases between. Germline V CDR1 and CDR2: SGHDT, YYEEEE. CDR3 in DNA: TGTGCCAGCAGCTTGGGGGGAGAGCGGAGACCCTACAATGAGCAGTTCTTC. It codes for CASSLGGERRPYNEQFF.

This sequence joins TRBV5-6 and TRBJ2-1, with D possibly being TRBD1 (6 bases). V was pared by 0 bases and J by 6 bases, with 10 bases between. The CDR3 has 14 amino acids. Germline V gene sequence: CDR1 SGHDT, CDR2 YYEEEE. The CDR3 coding sequence is TGTGCCAGCAGCTTGGTCGGCAGGGGCAATGAGCAGTTCTTC. This sequence encodes CASSLVGRGNEQFF.

The chain carries TRBV19 and TRBJ2-3; 13 nucleotides match TRBD2. After removal of 6 bases from V and 5 bases from J, the junction contained 8 bases not matched to a gene. Germline V lookup: CDR1 LNHDA, CDR2 SQIVND (reference sequence). The CDR3 spans 16 residues. CDR3 sequence reads: CASSGLAGVPGDTQYF. CDR3 coding DNA: TGTGCCAGTAGCGGACTAGCGGGGGTTCCAGGAGATACGCAGTATTTT. Variable domain in full (rest from reference TRBV19 and TRBJ2-3): DGGITQSPKYLFRKEGQNVTLSCEQNLNHDAMYWYRQDPGQGLRLIYYSQIVNDFQKGDIAEGYSVSREKKESFPLTVTSAQKNPTAFYLCASSGLAGVPGDTQYFGPGTRLTVL.

The chain carries TRBV7-2 and TRBJ2-3; 9 bases are a match to TRBD2. Germline lookup yields CDR1 SGHTA and CDR2 FQGNSA. J lost 0 bases, V lost 4 bases, and 2 bases had no gene match. The CDR3 has 15 residues. DNA of the CDR3: TGTGCCAGCAGCTCTAGCGGGGCGAGCACAGATACGCAGTATTTT. Translating it yields CASSSSGASTDTQYF.

The chain links TRBV30 to TRBJ1-1; D might be TRBD1 (5 bases). The germline CDR1 and CDR2 sequences are GTSNPN and SVGIG (reference sequence). The CDR3 loop spans 14 amino acids. Deletions cut 0 bases from V and 1 base from J, with 9 bases between. The DNA for the CDR3 is TGTGCCTGGAGTGTATCCGGGGGGAACACTGAAGCTTTCTTT. Amino acid sequence: CAWSVSGGNTEAFF.

The rearrangement links TRBV6-4 to TRBJ2-5; 11 bases agree with TRBD2. CDR3 length equals 17 residues. The V and J ends lost 5 bases and 4 bases, in that order; junction bases with no gene match: 12. Per the germline V gene, CDR1 is MRHNA and CDR2 is SNTAGT. Written as DNA, the CDR3 is TGTGCCAGCAGTCATAGCGGGAGGGGACAAAGGGGAGAGACCCAGTACTTC. It encodes CASSHSGRGQRGETQYF.

This clone was picked up a small number of times. The rearrangement uses TRBV19 and TRBJ1-2, with 7 bases aligning to TRBD1. The germline V gene encodes CDR1 LNHDA and CDR2 SQIVND (reference sequence). This CDR3 is 14 amino acids long. Losses at the gene ends were 2 bases for V and 8 bases for J; bases not matched to a gene: 8. DNA for the CDR3: TGTGCCAGTAGTATAAGGGAAGGGGGCTGGGGCTACACCTTC. Encoded protein: CASSIREGGWGYTF.

The chain combines TRBV27 with TRBJ2-7; 8 positions agree with TRBD1. CDR3 length equals 15 residues. V lost 4 bases, J lost 6 bases, and 11 bases stayed unmatched. CDR1 and CDR2 from the germline V gene are MNHEY and SMNVEV (reference sequence). CDR3 loop: CASSYAGTGIGEQYF. CDR3 sequence (DNA): TGTGCCAGCAGTTACGCCGGGACAGGAATCGGCGAGCAGTACTTC.

The chain has TRBV19 and TRBJ2-7; TRBD1 might be the D (5 bases). The CDR3 is 14 amino acids. CDR1 and CDR2 from the germline V gene are LNHDA and SQIVND (reference sequence). Trimming removed 6 bases from V and 3 bases from J, with 15 bases in between. CDR3 protein: CASSSGRQYYEQYF. CDR3 nucleotide sequence: TGTGCCAGTAGCTCAGGGCGGCAGTACTACGAGCAGTACTTC.

J is TRBJ1-2 and V is TRBV6-6, with D uncertain. Trimming shortened V by 0 bases and J by 0 bases, and 8 bases separated the two germline ends. The CDR3 sequence is 15 residues long. Germline V gene sequence: CDR1 MNHNY, CDR2 SVGAGI (reference sequence). CDR3 coding DNA: TGTGCCAGCAGTTACTCTGAGGGTCCTAACTATGGCTACACCTTC. Its translation is CASSYSEGPNYGYTF.

V is TRBV7-2 and J is TRBJ2-5; TRBD1 might be the D (6 bases). The germline V gene encodes CDR1 SGHTA and CDR2 FQGNSA. The length of the CDR3 is 18 residues. Trimming removed 0 bases from V and 2 bases from J, with 19 bases in between. CDR3 in DNA: TGTGCCAGCAGCTTAGCGTATGAATGGGGGCTGGGGCAAGAGACCCAGTACTTC. This encodes CASSLAYEWGLGQETQYF. The full variable domain, with the rest looked up from reference TRBV7-2 and TRBJ2-5, is GAGVSQSPSNKVTEKGKDVELRCDPISGHTALYWYRQSLGQGLEFLIYFQGNSAPDKSGLPSDRFSAERTGGSVSTLTIQRTQQEDSAVYLCASSLAYEWGLGQETQYFGPGTRLLVL.

The chain links TRBV30 to TRBJ1-6; TRBD1 might be the D (6 bases). The CDR3 totals 15 residues. V lost 0 bases to trimming and J lost 7 bases, with 13 bases between them. Per germline, CDR1 GTSNPN and CDR2 SVGIG (reference sequence). The CDR3 nucleotides are TGTGCCTGGAGTGTAGGGGGAGGGGGGAATTCACCCCTCCACTTT. Its protein is CAWSVGGGGNSPLHF. Looking up the rest from reference TRBV30 and TRBJ1-6 gives the full variable domain: SQTIHQWPATLVQPVGSPLSLECTVEGTSNPNLYWYRQAAGRGLQLLFYSVGIGQISSEVPQNLSASRPQDRQFILSSKKLLLSDSGFYLCAWSVGGGGNSPLHFGNGTRLTVT.

This chain links TRBV7-9 with TRBJ2-5; a possible D gene is TRBD2 (6 bases). Germline-derived CDR1 and CDR2 are SEHNR and FQNEAQ (reference sequence). The V end was cut by 4 bases, the J end by 2 bases, with 11 bases between. The CDR3 is 14 residues long. The CDR3 spells CASSWAGGQETQYF. In nucleotides, the CDR3 is TGTGCCAGCAGCTGGGCTGGGGGGCAAGAGACCCAGTACTTC.

CDR3 sequence: CARDRCGDTQYF. The CDR3 DNA follows: TGCGCCAGGGACAGGTGCGGAGATACGCAGTATTTT. The V call is TRBV5-1, the J call TRBJ2-3; 7 bases are a match to TRBD1. In germline, CDR1 is SGHRS, CDR2 YFSETQ. The trim removed 8 bases at V and 5 bases at J, leaving 5 bases unmatched. The CDR3 has 12 amino acids.

The DNA of the CDR3 is TGTGCCAGCAGTTTATCCCCGGGACAGGGAGGGGCACCCCTCCACTTT. Translating it yields CASSLSPGQGGAPLHF. This chain uses TRBV27 with TRBJ1-6; the match to TRBD1 covers 9 bases. Germline-derived CDR1 and CDR2 are MNHEY and SMNVEV (reference sequence). The CDR3 is 16 amino acids. J lost 11 bases, V lost 0 bases, and 8 bases had no gene match.

This chain joins TRBV5-1 and TRBJ2-7, with 8 bases lining up with TRBD2. The germline V gene encodes CDR1 SGHRS and CDR2 YFSETQ. With V trimmed by 0 bases and J by 3 bases, 5 bases remained unmatched. The CDR3 spans 15 residues. This CDR3 reads CASSLGAGADYEQYF. The CDR3 region has the DNA TGCGCCAGCAGCTTGGGAGCGGGAGCGGACTACGAGCAGTACTTC.